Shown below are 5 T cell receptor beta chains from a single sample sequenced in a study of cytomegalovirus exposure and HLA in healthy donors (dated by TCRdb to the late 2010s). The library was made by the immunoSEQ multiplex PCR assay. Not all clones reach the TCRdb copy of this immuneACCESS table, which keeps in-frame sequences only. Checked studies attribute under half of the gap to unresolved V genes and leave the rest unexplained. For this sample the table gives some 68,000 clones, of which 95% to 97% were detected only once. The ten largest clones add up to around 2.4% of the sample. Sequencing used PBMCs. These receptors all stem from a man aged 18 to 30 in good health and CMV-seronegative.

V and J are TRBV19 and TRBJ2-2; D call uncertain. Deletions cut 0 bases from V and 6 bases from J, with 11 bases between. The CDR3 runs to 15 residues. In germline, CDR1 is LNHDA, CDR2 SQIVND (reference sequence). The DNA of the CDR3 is TGTGCCAGTAGTATAGAGGCCAGATATTCCGGGGAGCTGTTTTTT. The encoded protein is CASSIEARYSGELFF.

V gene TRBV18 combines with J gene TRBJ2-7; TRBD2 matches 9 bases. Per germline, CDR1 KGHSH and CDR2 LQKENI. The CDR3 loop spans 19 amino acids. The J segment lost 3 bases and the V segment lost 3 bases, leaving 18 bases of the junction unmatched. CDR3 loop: CASSPAGPWVAGELYEQYF. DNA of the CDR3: TGTGCCAGCTCACCGGCGGGCCCCTGGGTAGCGGGGGAACTCTACGAGCAGTACTTC.

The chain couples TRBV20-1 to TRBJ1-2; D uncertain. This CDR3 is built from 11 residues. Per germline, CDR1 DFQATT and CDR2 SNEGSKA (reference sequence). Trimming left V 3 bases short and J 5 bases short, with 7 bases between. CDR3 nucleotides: TGCAGTGCTAGCCCCGGGTATGGCTACACCTTC. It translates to CSASPGYGYTF.

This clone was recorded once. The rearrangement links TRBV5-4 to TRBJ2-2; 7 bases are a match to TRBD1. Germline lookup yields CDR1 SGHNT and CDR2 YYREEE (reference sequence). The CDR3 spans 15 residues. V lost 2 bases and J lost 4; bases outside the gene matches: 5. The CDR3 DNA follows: TGTGCCAGCAGCTTCATGACAGGGTCCACCGGGGAGCTGTTTTTT. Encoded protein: CASSFMTGSTGELFF. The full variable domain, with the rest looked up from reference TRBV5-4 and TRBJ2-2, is ETGVTQSPTHLIKTRGQQVTLRCSSQSGHNTVSWYQQALGQGPQFIFQYYREEENGRGNFPPRFSGLQFPNYSSELNVNALELDDSALYLCASSFMTGSTGELFFGEGSRLTVL.

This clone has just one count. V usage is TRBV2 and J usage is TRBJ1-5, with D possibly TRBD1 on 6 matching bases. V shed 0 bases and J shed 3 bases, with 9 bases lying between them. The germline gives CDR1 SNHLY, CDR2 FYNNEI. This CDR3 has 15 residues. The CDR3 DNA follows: TGTGCCAGCAGTGAAGCACGGGGGGCCAATCAGCCCCAGCATTTT. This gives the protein CASSEARGANQPQHF.